The following is a T cell receptor (beta chain) sequence with its context. The antigen remains unidentified. A single record per CDR3 protein comes from TCRdb applying MiXCR to the RT-PCR reads. The sample shows 550,000 to 800,000 distinct CDR3 sequences, 15% to 19% of them seen only once. The data derive from a study of response to subunit inactivated influenza vaccine. The V end was cut by 3 bases, the J end by 6 bases, with 9 bases between. CDR3 size: 12 residues. Study observations and caveats: T cells newly recruited by each seasonal influenza vaccination are few, the authors suggested.

V gene TRBV12-3 or TRBV12-4 combines with J gene TRBJ2-7; no clear D gene. This clonotype was obtained from a man aged 50 to 60 who received an inactivated influenza vaccine. The input for sequencing was PBMCs from blood, taken less than 13 days after vaccination. CDR3 protein: CASSFITSEQYF. The CDR3 nucleotides are TGTGCCAGCAGTTTCATTACCTCCGAGCAGTACTTC.